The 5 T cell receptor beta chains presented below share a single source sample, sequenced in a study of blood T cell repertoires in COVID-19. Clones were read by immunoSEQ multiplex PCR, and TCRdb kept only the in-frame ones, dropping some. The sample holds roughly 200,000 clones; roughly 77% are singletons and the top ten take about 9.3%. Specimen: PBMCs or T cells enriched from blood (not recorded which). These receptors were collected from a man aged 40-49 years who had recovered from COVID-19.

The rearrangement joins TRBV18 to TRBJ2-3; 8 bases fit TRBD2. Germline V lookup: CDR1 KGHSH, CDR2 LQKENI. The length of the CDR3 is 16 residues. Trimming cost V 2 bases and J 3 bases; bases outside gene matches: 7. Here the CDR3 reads CASSPVAGGFTDTQYF. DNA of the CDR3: TGTGCCAGCTCACCAGTGGCGGGGGGCTTTACAGATACGCAGTATTTT.

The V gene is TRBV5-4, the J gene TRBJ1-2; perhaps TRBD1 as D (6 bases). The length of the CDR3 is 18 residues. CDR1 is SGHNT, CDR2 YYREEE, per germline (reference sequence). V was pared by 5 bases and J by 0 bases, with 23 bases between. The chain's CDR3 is CASRFALLTNRANYGYTF. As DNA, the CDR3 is TGTGCCAGCAGGTTCGCTCTGCTAACGAACAGGGCTAACTATGGCTACACCTTC.

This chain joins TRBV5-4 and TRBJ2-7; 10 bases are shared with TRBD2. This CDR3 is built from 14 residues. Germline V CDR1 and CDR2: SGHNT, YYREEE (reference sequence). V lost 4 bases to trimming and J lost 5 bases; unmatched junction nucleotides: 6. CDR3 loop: CASSPSGGRDEQYF. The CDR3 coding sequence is TGTGCCAGCAGCCCTAGCGGGGGCCGGGACGAGCAGTACTTC.

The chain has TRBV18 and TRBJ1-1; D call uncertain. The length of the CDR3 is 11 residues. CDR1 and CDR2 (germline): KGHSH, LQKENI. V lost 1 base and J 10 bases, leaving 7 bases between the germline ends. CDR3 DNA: TGTGCCAGCTCACCACAAGTGAGAGCTTTCTTT. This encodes CASSPQVRAFF.

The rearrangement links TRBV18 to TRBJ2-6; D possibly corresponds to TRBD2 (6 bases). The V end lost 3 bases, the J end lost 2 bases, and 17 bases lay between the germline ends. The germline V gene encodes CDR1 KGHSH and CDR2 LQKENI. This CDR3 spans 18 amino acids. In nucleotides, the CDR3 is TGTGCCAGCTCACCCTTTGCGGGGAGTGGGCCTGGGGCCAACGTCCTGACTTTC. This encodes CASSPFAGSGPGANVLTF.